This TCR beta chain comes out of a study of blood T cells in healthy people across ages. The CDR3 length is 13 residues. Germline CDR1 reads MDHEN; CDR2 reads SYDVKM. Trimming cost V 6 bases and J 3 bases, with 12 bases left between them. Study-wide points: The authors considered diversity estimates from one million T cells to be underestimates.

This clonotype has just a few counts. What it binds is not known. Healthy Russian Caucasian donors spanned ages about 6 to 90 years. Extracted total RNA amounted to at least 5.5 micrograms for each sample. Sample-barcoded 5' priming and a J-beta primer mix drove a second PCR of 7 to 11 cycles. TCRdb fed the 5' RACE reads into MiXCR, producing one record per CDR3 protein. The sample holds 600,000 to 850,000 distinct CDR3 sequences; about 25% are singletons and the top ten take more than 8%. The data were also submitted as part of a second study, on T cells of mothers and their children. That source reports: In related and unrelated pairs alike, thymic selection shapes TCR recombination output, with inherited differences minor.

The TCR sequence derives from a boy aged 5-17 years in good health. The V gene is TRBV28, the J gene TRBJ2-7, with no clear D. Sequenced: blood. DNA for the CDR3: TGTGCCAGCAGCTTGAAGGGAAACTACGAGCAGTACTTC. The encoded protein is CASSLKGNYEQYF.